These T cell receptor beta chains were read from a single sample in a study of blood T cell repertoires in COVID-19. The repertoire was sequenced with immunoSEQ multiplex PCR; TCRdb's copy has only in-frame clones and lacks some. The data hold 99,000 or so clones, with about 86% observed a single time. Input material: peripheral blood. The origin of the receptors is a woman aged 60 to 75 in a cohort sampled during active or convalescent COVID-19. Both conserved end residues are part of each CDR3. D genes are given only for firm matches. A clone size is listed for some rows: how often the clone was seen (once, few, many), or a class if it is expanded.

V gene,clone size,D gene,J gene,CDR3 DNA,CDR3 protein
TRBV7-8,few,-,TRBJ2-2,TGTGCCAGCAGCCTCCTGGCGGGGATGAACACCGGGGAGCTGTTTTTT,CASSLLAGMNTGELFF
TRBV11-2,-,-,TRBJ1-2,TGTGCCAGCAGCCGGGGGAGCTATGGCTACACCTTC,CASSRGSYGYTF
TRBV29-1,-,-,TRBJ2-3,TGCAGCGGATTAAAGGGGACAGATACGCAGTATTTT,CSGLKGTDTQYF
TRBV2,-,TRBD1,TRBJ2-3,TGTGCCAGCATGGGGGACAGGGGTACAGATACGCAGTATTTT,CASMGDRGTDTQYF
TRBV7-8,few,TRBD1,TRBJ1-2,TGTGCCAGCAGCTTAGGACAGGGAAACTATGGCTACACCTTC,CASSLGQGNYGYTF
TRBV7-3,-,TRBD2,TRBJ2-4,TGTGCCAGCAGCCTTTCGGGACTAGCGGGCGCCACCAAAAACATTCAGTACTTC,CASSLSGLAGATKNIQYF
TRBV15,-,TRBD2,TRBJ2-5,TGTGCCACCAGCAGAGATTGGGAGGGGCAAGAGACCCAGTACTTC,CATSRDWEGQETQYF
TRBV7-8,-,TRBD2,TRBJ2-5,TGTGCCAGCAGCCACGCACGGGGGGGGGCTTTAGAGACCCAGTACTTC,CASSHARGGALETQYF
TRBV10-3,-,TRBD1,TRBJ2-3,TGTGCCATCAGCGTTGGACAGGGGATCGCAGATACGCAGTATTTT,CAISVGQGIADTQYF
TRBV5-1,-,TRBD1,TRBJ1-4,TGCGCCAGCAGCGCACACAGGGGAACTAATGAAAAACTGTTTTTT,CASSAHRGTNEKLFF
TRBV2,once,TRBD1,TRBJ1-6,TGTGCCAGCAGTTTGGGACAGGGTGTCTCACCCCTCCACTTT,CASSLGQGVSPLHF
TRBV28,once,TRBD1,TRBJ1-4,TGTGCCAGCAGCTTAGACAGGGCCACTAATGAAAAACTGTTTTTT,CASSLDRATNEKLFF
TRBV6-5,-,-,TRBJ1-3,TGTGCCAGCAGGGACGGGGGTGGAAACACCATATATTTT,CASRDGGGNTIYF
TRBV6-6,-,-,TRBJ1-5,TGTGCCAGCAGACCCGGCGGGAGCAATCAGCCCCAGCATTTT,CASRPGGSNQPQHF
TRBV18,-,TRBD1,TRBJ1-6,TGTGCCAGCTCACCAGTCCCGGGACAGGGATTCGGTTCACCCCTCCACTTT,CASSPVPGQGFGSPLHF
TRBV18,once,-,TRBJ1-6,TGTGCCAGCCTCCGAGAGGGGGTTTCACCCCTCCACTTT,CASLREGVSPLHF
TRBV19,-,TRBD1,TRBJ1-4,TGTGCCAGTAGTCGACAGGGTCTGGCTAATGAAAAACTGTTTTTT,CASSRQGLANEKLFF
TRBV5-6,-,-,TRBJ1-2,TGTGCCAGCAGCAATCAGGGGAACTATGGCTACACCTTC,CASSNQGNYGYTF
TRBV11-2,few,TRBD1,TRBJ1-2,TGTGCCAGCAGGAGGGGGCAGGGGCGTTCGGGTGGCTACACCTTC,CASRRGQGRSGGYTF
TRBV3-1/TRBV3-2,-,TRBD1,TRBJ1-2,TGTGCCAGCAGCCGAGGACAGGGGGGCTATGGCTACACCTTC,CASSRGQGGYGYTF
TRBV19,-,-,TRBJ1-5,TGTGCCAGTAGTATCCCGGGGAGGGGGAACAATCAGCCCCAGCATTTT,CASSIPGRGNNQPQHF
TRBV15,-,TRBD1,TRBJ2-7,TGTGCCACCAGCATTACCGGGACAGGGGAATACGAGCAGTACTTC,CATSITGTGEYEQYF
TRBV2,once,-,TRBJ1-2,TGTGCCAGCGCAATATCGGGGGGACCTGGCTACACCTTC,CASAISGGPGYTF
TRBV19,-,-,TRBJ1-4,TGTGCCAGTAGTTTTGCGGCCTCCGTGTCAACTAATGAAAAACTGTTTTTT,CASSFAASVSTNEKLFF
TRBV12-5,few,TRBD2,TRBJ2-1,TGTGCTAGTGGTTCTTTATCCGGGACTAGCCTTAATGAGCAGTTCTTC,CASGSLSGTSLNEQFF
TRBV9,-,TRBD1,TRBJ2-7,TGTGCCAGCAGCCCTACCGGGACAGGGGGTTACGAGCAGTACTTC,CASSPTGTGGYEQYF
TRBV29-1,-,-,TRBJ2-7,TGCAGCGTTGAGGCAGGGAGGACCTACGAGCAGTACTTC,CSVEAGRTYEQYF
TRBV9,-,-,TRBJ2-1,TGTGCCAGCAGCGTAGAACGAGGTCATGAGCAGTTCTTC,CASSVERGHEQFF
TRBV2,-,TRBD2,TRBJ2-7,TGTGCCAGCAGTCGTCCCTCAAGGGCCAGCGGGAGGGACCACGAGCAGTACTTC,CASSRPSRASGRDHEQYF
TRBV19,once,TRBD1,TRBJ2-7,TGTGCCAGTAATCCCGTCGGGACAGGGCGCTACGAGCAGTACTTC,CASNPVGTGRYEQYF
TRBV3-1/TRBV3-2,-,TRBD1,TRBJ1-2,TGTGCCAGCAGCCAAGATCCCACAGGGGGCCGTGGCTACACCTTC,CASSQDPTGGRGYTF
TRBV4-2,-,-,TRBJ2-5,TGTGCCAGCAGCCAGGTCGCCAGGGCGGAGACCCAGTACTTC,CASSQVARAETQYF
TRBV5-5,-,-,TRBJ1-4,TGTGCCAGCAGCCTCTCCCCGGGCGGGGGGGAAAAACTGTTTTTT,CASSLSPGGGEKLFF
TRBV5-1,once,-,TRBJ1-1,TGCGCCAGCAGCTTGAGTCAGGGGCCACTGGGCACTGAAGCTTTCTTT,CASSLSQGPLGTEAFF
TRBV6-4,-,-,TRBJ2-6,TGTGCCAGGACGGAGTCTGGGGCCAACGTCCTGACTTTC,CARTESGANVLTF
TRBV20-1,-,-,TRBJ2-5,TGCAGTGCTAGTAGAGGGGGAATTCCGGAGACCCAGTACTTC,CSASRGGIPETQYF
TRBV28,-,-,TRBJ1-2,TGTGCCAGCAGTTTAGGGGCAGGGCTCTATGGCTACACCTTC,CASSLGAGLYGYTF
TRBV11-2,-,TRBD1,TRBJ2-1,TGTGCCAGCAGCTTACCGGGACAGAGGGACAATGAGCAGTTCTTC,CASSLPGQRDNEQFF
TRBV18,-,TRBD2,TRBJ2-1,TGTGCCAGCTCACCATCTGAACGCGGGGGGGCGGCTGAGCAGTTCTTC,CASSPSERGGAAEQFF